This T cell receptor (beta chain) was recovered during a study of tumor and adjacent non-tumor tissue in lung cancer. Turning to the study itself: Stage I to III disease affected about nine men and about 5 women aged 31 to 76. Millions of productive TCRbeta reads were obtained per sample on average.

As to this clonotype: No antigen is known for it. A much larger clone is a single base away; this may be a read error.

V was pared by 4 bases and J by 3 bases, with 9 bases between. Germline-derived CDR1 and CDR2 are SQVTM and ANQGSEA. This CDR3 has 13 amino acids. A modified ARM-PCR protocol with three rounds of nested PCR amplified TCRbeta. Via MiXCR, TCRdb re-called the multiplex PCR reads, giving one row per CDR3 protein. The sample shows fewer than 150,000 distinct CDR3 sequences, roughly 70% of them seen only once. This sample's RNA came from whole unsorted tissue. Whole-study results and caveats: Shorter survival was associated with higher TCR diversity in tumors. TCR diversity was significantly greater in tumor than normal lung tissue.

The rearrangement links TRBV29-1 to TRBJ2-2; D gene unclear. Sequenced sample: lung tumor tissue. The origin of this receptor is a man aged 55 to 70 with small cell lung cancer. In nucleotides, the CDR3 is TGCAGCGTTGGGATAGCTGACACCGGGGAGCTGTTTTTT. Amino acid sequence: CSVGIADTGELFF.